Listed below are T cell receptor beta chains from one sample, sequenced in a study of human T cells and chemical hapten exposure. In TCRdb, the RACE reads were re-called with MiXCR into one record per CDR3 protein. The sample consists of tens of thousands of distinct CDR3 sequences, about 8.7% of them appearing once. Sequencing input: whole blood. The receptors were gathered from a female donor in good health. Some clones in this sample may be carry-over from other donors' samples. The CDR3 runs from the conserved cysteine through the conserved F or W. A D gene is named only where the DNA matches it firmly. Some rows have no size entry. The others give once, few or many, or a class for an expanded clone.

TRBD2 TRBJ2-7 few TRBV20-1 CSAPAPSGSQDEQYF TGCAGTGCCCCGGCCCCTAGCGGGAGTCAGGACGAGCAGTACTTC
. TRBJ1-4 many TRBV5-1 CASSLGVDGEKLFF TGCGCCAGCAGCTTGGGCGTGGATGGTGAAAAACTGTTTTTT
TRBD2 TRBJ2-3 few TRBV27 CASSQTSGSGDTQYF TGTGCCAGCAGTCAAACTAGCGGGAGCGGGGATACGCAGTATTTT
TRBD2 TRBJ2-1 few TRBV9 CASSVEGLASYNEQFF TGTGCCAGCAGCGTAGAGGGACTAGCGTCCTACAATGAGCAGTTCTTC
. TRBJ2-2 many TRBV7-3 CASSLSRMAGELFF TGTGCCAGCAGCTTAAGTAGAATGGCCGGGGAGCTGTTTTTT
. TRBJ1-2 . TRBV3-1 CASSPGSGAPGYGYTF TGTGCCAGCAGCCCTGGGTCTGGGGCGCCTGGCTATGGCTACACCTTC
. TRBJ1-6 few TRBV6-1 CASHFDGQREPLHF TGTGCCAGCCACTTCGACGGACAGCGAGAACCCCTCCACTTT
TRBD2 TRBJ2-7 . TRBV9 CASSVSLGGSGEQYF TGTGCCAGCAGCGTATCCCTCGGGGGGTCTGGCGAGCAGTACTTC
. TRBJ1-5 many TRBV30 CAWSASTNQPQHF TGTGCCTGGAGTGCCTCCACCAATCAGCCCCAGCATTTT
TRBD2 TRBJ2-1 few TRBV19 CASSILAGSFEQFF TGTGCCAGTAGTATACTAGCGGGGTCGTTTGAGCAGTTCTTC
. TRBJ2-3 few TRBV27 CATGGASTDTQYF TGTGCCACCGGGGGAGCTAGCACAGATACGCAGTATTTT
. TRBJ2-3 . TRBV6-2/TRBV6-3 CASIGGTSTDTQYF TGTGCCAGCATTGGGGGGACGAGCACAGATACGCAGTATTTT
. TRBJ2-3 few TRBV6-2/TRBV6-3 CASSYTGSGPDVQYF TGTGCCAGCAGTTATACTGGGTCAGGACCCGACGTGCAGTATTTT
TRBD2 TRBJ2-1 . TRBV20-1 CSAHTIAGGTRNEQFF TGCAGTGCTCACACCATAGCGGGAGGTACGAGGAATGAGCAGTTCTTC
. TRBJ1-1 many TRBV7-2 CASSLVTRAKAFF TGTGCCAGCAGCTTAGTCACCAGGGCGAAAGCTTTCTTT
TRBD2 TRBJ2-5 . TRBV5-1 CASSFLVAGSLETQYF TGCGCCAGCAGCTTCCTGGTAGCGGGAAGTTTGGAGACCCAGTACTTC
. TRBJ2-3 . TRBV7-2 CASSEEGGTDTQYF TGTGCCAGCAGCGAAGAAGGGGGGACAGATACGCAGTATTTT
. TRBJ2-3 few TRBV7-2 CASSLPPPSERWDTQYF TGTGCCAGCAGCTTACCGCCCCCTAGCGAGAGGTGGGATACGCAGTATTTT
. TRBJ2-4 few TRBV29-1 CSVVLNEYSAKNIQYF TGCAGCGTTGTACTTAACGAATACAGCGCCAAAAACATTCAGTACTTC
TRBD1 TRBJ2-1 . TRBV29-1 CSVGQGAGEQFF TGCAGCGTTGGGCAGGGGGCTGGTGAGCAGTTCTTC
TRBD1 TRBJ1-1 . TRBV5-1 CASSFRTGGEAEAFF TGCGCCAGCAGCTTTAGGACAGGGGGCGAGGCTGAAGCTTTCTTT
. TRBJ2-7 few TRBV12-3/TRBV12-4 CASSPHRDEQYF TGTGCCAGCAGCCCTCACAGGGACGAGCAGTACTTC
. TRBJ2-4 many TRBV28 CASSLGGYGGLAKNIQYF TGTGCCAGCAGTTTAGGGGGGTACGGGGGACTAGCCAAAAACATTCAGTACTTC
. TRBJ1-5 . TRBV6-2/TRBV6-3 CASSYVGGSNQPQHF TGTGCCAGCAGTTACGTCGGGGGTAGCAATCAGCCCCAGCATTTT
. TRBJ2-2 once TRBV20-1 CSARDGGGDTGELFF TGCAGTGCTAGAGATGGGGGGGGCGACACCGGGGAGCTGTTTTTT
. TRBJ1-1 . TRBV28 CASGVGGENTEAFF TGTGCCAGCGGTGTCGGAGGGGAGAACACTGAAGCTTTCTTT
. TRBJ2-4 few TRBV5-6 CASSLFGQRMDIQYF TGTGCCAGCAGCTTGTTTGGGCAGAGGATGGACATTCAGTACTTC
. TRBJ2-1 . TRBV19 CASSISRGMNEQFF TGTGCCAGTAGTATAAGTAGAGGGATGAATGAGCAGTTCTTC
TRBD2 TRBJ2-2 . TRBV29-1 CSVVGLAGAGELFF TGCAGCGTTGTCGGACTAGCGGGAGCCGGGGAGCTGTTTTTT
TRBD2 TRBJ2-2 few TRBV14 CASSQASGLITGELFF TGTGCCAGCAGCCAAGCTAGCGGGTTAATCACCGGGGAGCTGTTTTTT
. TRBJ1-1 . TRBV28 CASQSQLGNTEAFF TGTGCCAGCCAATCGCAGCTTGGGAACACTGAAGCTTTCTTT
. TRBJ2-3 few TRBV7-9 CASSRPHDTQYF TGTGCCAGCAGCCGACCACATGATACGCAGTATTTT
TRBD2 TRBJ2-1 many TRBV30 CAWSVGGGTYNEQFF TGTGCCTGGAGTGTCGGCGGGGGTACCTACAATGAGCAGTTCTTC
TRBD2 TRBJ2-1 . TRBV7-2 CASSLRASGSSYNEQFF TGTGCCAGCAGCTTAAGGGCTAGCGGGAGCTCCTACAATGAGCAGTTCTTC
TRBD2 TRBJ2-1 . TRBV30 CARGAGGSYNEQFF TGTGCCCGCGGGGCGGGAGGGTCTTACAATGAGCAGTTCTTC
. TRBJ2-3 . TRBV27 CASSFYTSTDTQYF TGTGCCAGCAGTTTTTACACTAGCACAGATACGCAGTATTTT
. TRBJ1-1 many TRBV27 CASSYSLNTEAFF TGTGCCAGCAGTTACTCTCTGAACACTGAAGCTTTCTTT
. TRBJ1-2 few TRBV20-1 CSASSNQVNYGYTF TGCAGTGCTAGTAGTAACCAGGTTAACTATGGCTACACCTTC
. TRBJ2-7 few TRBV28 CASSPTAGEQYF TGTGCCAGCAGCCCGACGGCGGGCGAGCAGTACTTC
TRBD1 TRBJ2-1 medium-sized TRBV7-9 CAGRQGPSSYNEQFF TGTGCCGGACGACAGGGTCCCTCATCCTACAATGAGCAGTTCTTC
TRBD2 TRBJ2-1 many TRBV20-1 CSASRTSGYNEQFF TGCAGTGCTAGTAGGACTAGCGGATACAATGAGCAGTTCTTC
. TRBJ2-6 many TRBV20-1 CSATPGIGANVLTF TGCAGTGCTACCCCAGGAATTGGGGCCAACGTCCTGACTTTC
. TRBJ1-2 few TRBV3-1 CASSQDNLAKTSYGYTF TGTGCCAGCAGCCAAGATAATTTAGCAAAAACGAGCTATGGCTACACCTTC
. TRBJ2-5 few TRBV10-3 CAISDVAGKETQYF TGTGCCATCAGTGATGTGGCAGGGAAAGAGACCCAGTACTTC
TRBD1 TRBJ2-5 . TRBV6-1 CASCEFLPGQHQETQYF TGTGCCAGCTGTGAATTTTTACCGGGACAGCACCAAGAGACCCAGTACTTC
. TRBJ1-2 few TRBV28 CASSFGLTNYGYTF TGTGCCAGCAGTTTCGGACTAACGAACTATGGCTACACCTTC
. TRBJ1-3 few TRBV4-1 CASSQDGVNTIYF TGCGCCAGCAGCCAAGATGGGGTAAACACCATATATTTT
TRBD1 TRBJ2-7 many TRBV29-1 CSGGQGNYEQYF TGCAGCGGGGGACAGGGTAACTACGAGCAGTACTTC
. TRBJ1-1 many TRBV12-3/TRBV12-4 CASSLGPRDSDAFF TGTGCCAGCAGTTTAGGGCCCCGGGACTCAGACGCTTTCTTT
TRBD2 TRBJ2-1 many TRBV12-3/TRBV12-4 CASREPGLYNEQFF TGTGCCAGCAGGGAGCCGGGACTATACAATGAGCAGTTCTTC
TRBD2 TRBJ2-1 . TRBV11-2 CASSLSYGTSANEQFF TGTGCCAGCAGCTTATCTTATGGGACTAGCGCTAATGAGCAGTTCTTC
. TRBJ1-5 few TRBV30 CAWSHSNQPQHF TGTGCCTGGAGTCATAGCAATCAGCCCCAGCATTTT
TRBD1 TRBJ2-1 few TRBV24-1 CATSDRAGTGMHEQFF TGTGCCACCAGTGATCGGGCCGGGACAGGGATGCATGAGCAGTTCTTC
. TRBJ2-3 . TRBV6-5 CASKTKGTQYF TGTGCCAGCAAGACTAAGGGGACGCAGTATTTT